These 26 T cell receptor beta chains share one sample of origin, sequenced in a study of blood T cell repertoires in COVID-19 (dated by TCRdb to 2019 to 2021). Library creation used the immunoSEQ multiplex PCR assay. TCRdb provides this immuneACCESS table in a form limited to in-frame rearrangements. Some clones are lacking; in checked studies, under half of them reflect an unresolved V gene, and why the rest are absent is not known. A total of about 190,000 clones appear in this sample, roughly 82% of them only once. The top ten clones comprise 5.2% of the sample. Sequencing was carried out using PBMCs or T cells enriched from blood (not recorded which). The receptors originated from an older woman with acute COVID-19.

The chain couples TRBV24-1 to TRBJ2-2, with TRBD2 identical over 8 bases. CDR1 KGHDR and CDR2 SFDVKD come from the germline V gene. V was pared by 4 bases and J by 5 bases, with 8 bases of the junction left unmatched. This CDR3 contains 16 residues. The CDR3 reads CATSDPGLGRTGELFF. DNA for the CDR3: TGTGCCACCAGTGACCCGGGACTAGGGAGGACCGGGGAGCTGTTTTTT.

The V call is TRBV3-1 (or the pseudogene TRBV3-2), the J call TRBJ2-7; 12 bases match TRBD2. CDR1 and CDR2 (germline): LGHDT, YNNKEL (reference sequence). CDR3 length: 18 residues. The V segment lost 1 base and the J segment 5 bases; nucleotides outside the gene matches: 12. CDR3 DNA sequence: TGTGCCAGCAGCCAAGCCCAGACTAGCGGGGGCCCCCGGAACGAGCAGTACGTC. Translating gives CASSQAQTSGGPRNEQYV.

The table lists this clone with a few counts. The genes are TRBV7-8 and TRBJ1-5; TRBD1 aligns across 12 bases. Germline CDR1 and CDR2: SGHVS and FQNEAQ. This CDR3 is built from 18 residues. J was trimmed by 2 bases and V by 2 bases; bases with no gene match: 7. This chain's CDR3 is CASSLIGTGGEGNQPQHF. In DNA form, the CDR3 reads TGTGCCAGCAGCTTAATTGGGACAGGGGGCGAGGGCAATCAGCCCCAGCATTTT. Full variable domain (remainder filled in from reference TRBV7-8 and TRBJ1-5): GAGVSQSPRYKVAKRGQDVALRCDPISGHVSLFWYQQALGQGPEFLTYFQNEAQLDKSGLPSDRFFAERPEGSVSTLKIQRTQQEDSAVYLCASSLIGTGGEGNQPQHFGDGTRLSIL.

The chain is built from TRBV6-5 and TRBJ1-6; D unresolved. There are 14 residues in the CDR3. Trimming removed 4 bases from V and 8 bases from J, with 12 bases in between. The germline V gene encodes CDR1 MNHEY and CDR2 SVGAGI. Here the CDR3 reads CASSWAPGDSPLHF. CDR3 nucleotides: TGTGCCAGCAGTTGGGCACCCGGGGATTCACCCCTCCACTTT.

The chain is built from TRBV4-3 and TRBJ1-2, with 8 bases matching TRBD1. CDR3 size: 18 residues. Germline V CDR1 and CDR2: LGHNA, YSLEER. J gave up 3 bases and V 0 bases, and 12 bases lay outside the gene matches. CDR3 sequence reads: CASSQEWPGGGPYYGYTF. The CDR3 DNA is TGCGCCAGCAGCCAAGAGTGGCCAGGGGGCGGCCCCTACTATGGCTACACCTTC.

The V gene is TRBV19, the J gene TRBJ1-5, with a possible D match to TRBD1 (5 bases). Deletions cut 9 bases from V and 2 bases from J, with 14 bases between. CDR3 length: 14 amino acids. The germline CDR1 and CDR2 sequences are LNHDA and SQIVND (reference sequence). CDR3 bases: TGTGCCAGAACCCGGGGGACCGGCAATCAGCCCCAGCATTTT. It yields the protein CARTRGTGNQPQHF.

V is TRBV28 and J is TRBJ1-6; D unclear. Per germline, CDR1 MDHEN and CDR2 SYDVKM. This CDR3 has 14 residues. Trimming stripped 2 bases from V and 10 bases from J, with 12 bases between. CDR3 in amino acids: CASSLGPRNSPLHF. In DNA, the CDR3 is TGTGCCAGCAGTTTAGGCCCGAGGAACTCACCCCTCCACTTT.

The rearrangement joins TRBV19 to TRBJ2-7, with 10 bases that match TRBD2. The CDR3 covers 13 residues. J was trimmed by 5 bases and V by 8 bases; bases with no gene match: 6. Germline V gene data show CDR1 as LNHDA and CDR2 as SQIVND (reference sequence). The CDR3 spells CASQKREGDEQYF. The DNA for the CDR3 is TGTGCCAGTCAGAAGCGGGAGGGCGACGAGCAGTACTTC. Variable domain in full (rest from reference TRBV19 and TRBJ2-7): DGGITQSPKYLFRKEGQNVTLSCEQNLNHDAMYWYRQDPGQGLRLIYYSQIVNDFQKGDIAEGYSVSREKKESFPLTVTSAQKNPTAFYLCASQKREGDEQYFGPGTRLTVT.

The rearrangement uses TRBV18 and TRBJ2-7; 8 nucleotides align to TRBD1. V shed 2 bases and J 0 bases; nucleotides not matched to a gene: 12. The CDR3 runs 18 residues. Germline V gene data show CDR1 as KGHSH and CDR2 as LQKENI. Here the CDR3 DNA reads TGTGCCAGCTCACCAGACAGGGGCAAAATATATCCCTCCTACGAGCAGTACGTC. Its protein is CASSPDRGKIYPSYEQYV.

V and J are TRBV9 and TRBJ2-1; 9 bases align to TRBD2. The ends lost 0 bases at V and 4 bases at J; junction bases unmatched: 5. CDR3 size: 16 residues. The germline gives CDR1 SGDLS, CDR2 YYNGEE. The CDR3 protein is CASSVVGGGAYNEQFF. DNA of the CDR3: TGTGCCAGCAGCGTAGTTGGCGGGGGGGCGTACAATGAGCAGTTCTTC.

This rearrangement joins TRBV5-1 to TRBJ1-2; D gene ambiguous. The germline gives CDR1 SGHRS, CDR2 YFSETQ. This CDR3 comprises 15 residues. The germline V and J ends were trimmed by 0 bases and 1 base, with 10 bases remaining between them. CDR3 coding DNA: TGCGCCAGCAGCTTGGGTAACAGTATTAACTATGGCTACACCTTC. Translated: CASSLGNSINYGYTF.

The rearrangement links TRBV28 to TRBJ1-6; the D gene is possibly TRBD1 (6 bases). Trimming removed 2 bases from V and 7 bases from J, with 12 bases in between. There are 15 residues in the CDR3. The germline CDR1 and CDR2 sequences are MDHEN and SYDVKM. The CDR3 spells CASSLLDRRNSPLHF. The CDR3 nucleotides are TGTGCCAGCAGTTTACTGGACAGAAGGAATTCACCCCTCCACTTT.

This rearrangement joins TRBV6-5 to TRBJ1-4, with D tentatively TRBD1 (5 bases). The V gene's germline CDR1 is MNHEY and CDR2 SVGAGI. Trimming stripped 0 bases from V and 4 bases from J, with 9 bases between. CDR3 length equals 15 residues. Here the CDR3 reads CASSYSQGGNEKLFF. DNA of the CDR3: TGTGCCAGCAGTTACTCGCAGGGTGGTAATGAAAAACTGTTTTTT.

V and J are TRBV4-3 and TRBJ1-4; possible D gene TRBD1, 6 bases. The CDR3 extends over 16 amino acids. Germline CDR1 LGHNA, CDR2 YSLEER. Trimming left V 3 bases short and J 3 bases short, with 14 bases between. The CDR3 nucleotides are TGCGCCAGCAGCCAGGATGGACAGTTGGCTAATGAAAAACTGTTTTTT. Its translation is CASSQDGQLANEKLFF.

This clone has a single count. The chain links TRBV7-9 to TRBJ2-1; maybe TRBD1 (5 bases). CDR3 size: 12 residues. V was trimmed by 2 bases and J by 6 bases, leaving 5 bases between them. Germline loops: CDR1 SEHNR, CDR2 FQNEAQ (reference sequence). The CDR3 protein is CASSLQGNEQFF. CDR3 in DNA: TGTGCCAGCAGCTTACAGGGCAATGAGCAGTTCTTC.

The V and J genes are TRBV21-1 and TRBJ2-7; the D call TRBD1 from the table was never checked on the DNA. TRBV21-1 is listed as a pseudogene. The CDR3 has 12 amino acids. The CDR3 is CARGTVNYEQYV. DNA of the CDR3: TGTGCCAGAGGGACAGTTAACTACGAGCAGTACGTC.

This rearrangement joins TRBV9 to TRBJ1-2; 7 positions match TRBD1. V gave up 3 bases and J gave up 8 bases; unmatched junction bases: 22. In germline, CDR1 is SGDLS, CDR2 YYNGEE. This CDR3 region has 18 residues. CDR3 nucleotides: TGTGCCAGCAGCGCCGGGACAGCCTTTTCGGGCGCACTTCGGGGCTACACCTTC. Encoded protein: CASSAGTAFSGALRGYTF.

The chain has TRBV10-3 and TRBJ1-3; no definite D call. V lost 3 bases, J lost 6 bases, and 18 bases lay in between. This CDR3 spans 16 amino acids. Germline loops: CDR1 ENHRY, CDR2 SYGVKD. CDR3 amino acids: CAISEPTSDGLNTIYF. The CDR3 DNA follows: TGTGCCATCAGTGAACCGACATCCGATGGCCTAAACACCATATATTTT.

This clone was observed many times. The chain links TRBV27 to TRBJ1-1; TRBD1 matches at 9 bases. From germline, CDR1 is MNHEY and CDR2 SMNVEV (reference sequence). CDR3 length equals 12 residues. J gave up 11 bases and V 4 bases, and 5 bases lay outside the gene matches. This CDR3 reads CASSSLGQGAFF. CDR3 nucleotide sequence: TGTGCCAGCAGTTCCCTCGGACAGGGGGCTTTCTTT.

V is TRBV19 and J is TRBJ2-1; 10 nucleotides align to TRBD1. The CDR3 spans 17 residues. Trimming at V came to 3 bases and at J to 7 bases, leaving 12 bases not matched to a gene. Germline loops: CDR1 LNHDA, CDR2 SQIVND (reference sequence). Here the CDR3 reads CASSILWRQGAGNEQFF. The CDR3 nucleotides read TGTGCCAGTAGTATCCTCTGGCGACAGGGGGCAGGAAATGAGCAGTTCTTC.

This rearrangement joins TRBV11-3 to TRBJ2-5; D remains ambiguous. This CDR3 has 13 amino acids. V lost 1 base and J 5 bases, leaving 8 bases between the germline ends. CDR1 SGHNT and CDR2 YENEEA come from the germline V gene. CDR3 residues: CASSLGVSETQYF. CDR3 coding DNA: TGTGCCAGCAGCTTAGGAGTTTCGGAGACCCAGTACTTC.

The J gene is TRBJ1-5, the V gene TRBV5-5, with D tentatively TRBD1 (6 bases). CDR1 SGHKS and CDR2 YYEKEE come from the germline V gene (reference sequence). The CDR3 runs to 16 residues. V lost 3 bases and J 4 bases, leaving 17 bases between the germline ends. The CDR3 region has the DNA TGTGCCAGCAGCTCCTCCACCGGGGGGCGAAATCAGCCCCAGCATTTT. The encoded protein is CASSSSTGGRNQPQHF.

The chain couples TRBV27 to TRBJ2-7, with D maybe TRBD1 (5 bases). The V gene lost 3 bases and the J gene lost 0 bases, with 12 bases spanning the gap. The CDR3 totals 15 residues. CDR1 is MNHEY, CDR2 SMNVEV, per germline (reference sequence). Here the CDR3 reads CASSFQDRSSYEQYF. Written as DNA, the CDR3 is TGTGCCAGCAGTTTTCAAGACAGAAGCTCCTACGAGCAGTACTTC.

This clone was observed a few times. The J gene is TRBJ1-2, the V gene TRBV19, with D unclear. Trimming took off 3 bases at V and 8 bases at J, with 19 bases between the two ends. This CDR3 has 15 residues. CDR1 is LNHDA and CDR2 is SQIVND in the germline V gene (reference sequence). This CDR3 reads CASSITVARPGGYTF. The CDR3 coding sequence is TGTGCCAGTAGTATCACCGTGGCCCGACCGGGAGGCTACACCTTC.

This clone has just a few counts. The chain combines TRBV4-3 with TRBJ2-7; D may be TRBD1 (5 bases). CDR1 is LGHNA and CDR2 is YSLEER in the germline V gene. The V end was cut by 0 bases, the J end by 3 bases, with 9 bases between. CDR3 length: 14 residues. The CDR3 region has the DNA TGCGCCAGCAGCCAAGAGAGGACACTCTACGAGCAGTACTTC. Its translation: CASSQERTLYEQYF.

The chain couples TRBV19 to TRBJ1-6, with 7 bases lining up with TRBD1. After removal of 4 bases from V and 8 bases from J, the junction contained 11 bases not matched to a gene. This CDR3 spans 16 amino acids. Looked up from germline, CDR1 is LNHDA and CDR2 is SQIVND (reference sequence). As DNA, the CDR3 is TGTGCCAGTAGTACCGAATACGACAGGGCTGATTCACCCCTCCACTTT. As protein: CASSTEYDRADSPLHF.